The clone carrying this TCR beta chain was counted at least ten times. Regarding time point: patch test 2, 6 weeks after DPC sensitization. The treatment here: therapeutic diphenylcyclopropenone sensitization with weekly scalp DPC. CDR1 is DFQATT and CDR2 is SNEGSKA in the germline V gene (reference sequence). This CDR3 spans 13 amino acids. The J segment lost 6 bases and the V segment lost 3 bases, leaving 5 bases of the junction unmatched. The source of the sample is a study of human T cells and chemical hapten exposure. TCRdb itself ran the RACE reads through MiXCR, one entry per CDR3 protein. The table includes hundreds of thousands of distinct CDR3 sequences, about 6% detected once.

The chain carries TRBV20-1 and TRBJ2-4, with TRBD2 matching over 7 bases. The clonotype originates from a woman under 30 with alopecia areata. Some clones in this sample may be carry-over from other donors' samples. Sample: whole blood, taken in connection with sensitization to the hapten diphenylcyclopropenone (DPC). CDR3 in amino acids: CSARSSGLNIQYF. The CDR3 DNA is TGCAGTGCTAGGTCTAGCGGATTAAACATTCAGTACTTC.